This record covers a single T cell receptor (beta chain). As yet, its antigen is unknown. Germline V gene lookup returns CDR1 SGHRS and CDR2 YFSETQ. There are 15 residues in the CDR3. V shed 0 bases and J shed 4 bases, with 11 bases lying between them. This sample stems from a study of cytomegalovirus exposure and HLA in healthy donors. Study-level information: Earlier, 150 million to 200 million T cells were analyzed, and about 100 million unique TCR beta sequences were found among them.

PCR primers comprised 60 Vbeta and 13 Jbeta primers. Method: immunoSEQ multiplex PCR; TCRdb's copy keeps in-frame clones and lacks some. The sample carries over 150,000 clones, around 78% recorded once. Study conclusions and caveats: Per a later analysis, under 20,000 TCR beta sequences showed association with HLA alleles at 0.05 false discovery rate.

Material: PBMCs. This receptor was taken from a woman aged 50 to 60 in good health and CMV-seropositive. The chain joins TRBV5-1 to TRBJ2-1; D may be TRBD2 (6 bases). CDR3 sequence: CASSLAGGRYNEQFF. The CDR3 coding sequence is TGCGCCAGCAGCTTGGCCGGGGGTAGGTACAATGAGCAGTTCTTC.